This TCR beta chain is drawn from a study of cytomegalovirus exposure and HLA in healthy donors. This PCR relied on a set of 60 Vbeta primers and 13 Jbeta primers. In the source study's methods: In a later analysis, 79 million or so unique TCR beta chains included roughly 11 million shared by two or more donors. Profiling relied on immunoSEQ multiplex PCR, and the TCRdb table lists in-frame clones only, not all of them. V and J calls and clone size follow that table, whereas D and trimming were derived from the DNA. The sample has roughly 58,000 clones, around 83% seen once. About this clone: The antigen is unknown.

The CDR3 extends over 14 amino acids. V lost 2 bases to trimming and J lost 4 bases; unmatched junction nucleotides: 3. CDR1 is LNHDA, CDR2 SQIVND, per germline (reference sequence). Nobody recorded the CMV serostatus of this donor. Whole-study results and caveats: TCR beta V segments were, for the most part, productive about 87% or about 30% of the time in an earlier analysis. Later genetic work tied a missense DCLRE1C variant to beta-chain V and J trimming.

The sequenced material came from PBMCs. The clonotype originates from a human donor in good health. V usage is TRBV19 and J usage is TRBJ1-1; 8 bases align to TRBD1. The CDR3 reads CASSINDRGTEAFF. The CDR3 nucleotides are TGTGCCAGTAGTATAAATGACAGGGGCACTGAAGCTTTCTTT.